This TCR beta chain comes out of a study of T cells in Graves' hyperthyroidism and ophthalmopathy. General study points: A model of 13 V-J features distinguished ophthalmopathy from stable hyperthyroidism.

As concerns this clonotype: Antigen unknown.

The CDR3 extends over 14 amino acids. Trimming cost V 0 bases and J 5 bases, with 11 bases left between them. Germline V CDR1 and CDR2: SGHRS, YFSETQ. Patients showing uncontrolled infection, other autoimmune disease, pregnancy or lactation were ineligible. TCR beta CDR3 sequences were amplified from RNA transcripts. RT-PCR in the first round (using the HTBI primer set) targeted the TCR CDR3. From the multiplex PCR reads, TCRdb called clonotypes with MiXCR, one entry per CDR3 protein. The sample has more than 500,000 distinct CDR3 sequences; about 45% are singletons. This TCR derives from an adult woman with Graves' disease, either hyperthyroidism or ophthalmopathy (not recorded which). The chain recombines TRBV5-1 with TRBJ1-1; D is undetermined. Sequenced sample: peripheral blood or thyroid tissue (not recorded which). The CDR3 sequence is CASSLVSGDTEAFF. DNA for the CDR3: TGCGCCAGCAGCTTGGTGTCCGGGGATACTGAAGCTTTCTTT.